These 32 T cell receptor beta chains came from one sample sequenced in a study of T cell responses to AZD1222 COVID-19 vaccine. TCRdb keeps only in-frame clones here, not all; method: immunoSEQ multiplex PCR. Counted here are over 95,000 clones, around 90% occurring once; the ten biggest clones make up about an eighth. The sequences come from peripheral blood, collected on day 0 of AZD1222 vaccination. These receptor sequences come from an adult in good health.

J is TRBJ2-2 and V is TRBV19, with unresolved D. The germline gives CDR1 LNHDA, CDR2 SQIVND (reference sequence). Trimming removed 7 bases at V and 2 bases at J, with 11 bases between. This CDR3 spans 14 amino acids. CDR3 in amino acids: CASNSGPNTGELFF. CDR3 in DNA: TGTGCCAGTAATTCAGGCCCCAACACCGGGGAGCTGTTTTTT.

The genes are TRBV6-2 or TRBV6-3 and TRBJ1-6; D possibly corresponds to TRBD1 (5 bases). Germline V gene lookup returns CDR1 MNHEY and CDR2 SVGEGT. Trimming removed 6 bases from V and 0 bases from J, with 12 bases in between. CDR3 size: 16 residues. CDR3: CASSSGGFSYNSPLHF. CDR3 nucleotide sequence: TGTGCCAGCAGCTCGGGGGGTTTCTCCTATAATTCACCCCTCCACTTT.

The gene calls are TRBV11-3 and TRBJ2-5, with 10 bases that match TRBD1. V lost 4 bases and J lost 5; bases outside the gene matches: 1. The CDR3 has 13 residues. Germline V gene lookup returns CDR1 SGHNT and CDR2 YENEEA. In nucleotides, the CDR3 is TGTGCCAGCAGCTGGGACAGGGGTGAGACCCAGTACTTC. It yields the protein CASSWDRGETQYF.

The chain uses TRBV6-5 and TRBJ2-2; unclear D gene. Trimming stripped 1 base from V and 7 bases from J, with 4 bases between. The CDR3 totals 12 residues. The germline V gene has CDR1 MNHEY and CDR2 SVGAGI. CDR3 residues: CASSYFSGELFF. CDR3 sequence (DNA): TGTGCCAGCAGTTACTTTAGCGGGGAGCTGTTTTTT.

This sequence joins TRBV6-2 or TRBV6-3 and TRBJ1-5, with D maybe TRBD1 (6 bases). The CDR3 is 13 amino acids. Between the trimmed V and J ends, which lost 6 bases and 6 bases, there was a span of 12 bases. Germline V gene data show CDR1 as MNHEY and CDR2 as SVGEGT. CDR3 region: CASSPSGVQPQHF. CDR3 DNA sequence: TGTGCCAGCAGCCCCTCAGGGGTTCAGCCCCAGCATTTT.

This clone was recorded once. The CDR3 is CATSRDLGEHQPQHF. The CDR3 bases are TGTGCCACCAGCAGAGATTTAGGGGAACATCAGCCCCAGCATTTT. This chain joins TRBV15 and TRBJ1-5, with a possible D match to TRBD1 (5 bases). This CDR3 region has 15 residues. The germline CDR1 and CDR2 sequences are LNHNV and YYDKDF (reference sequence). Trimming took off 0 bases at V and 5 bases at J, with 11 bases between the two ends.

The V call is TRBV5-6, the J call TRBJ2-5; perhaps TRBD1 as D (5 bases). V shed 0 bases and J shed 2 bases, with 11 bases lying between them. CDR3 size: 15 residues. Germline CDR1 and CDR2: SGHDT and YYEEEE. The CDR3 reads CASSLGQTAQETQYF. CDR3 DNA: TGTGCCAGCAGCTTGGGACAGACGGCACAAGAGACCCAGTACTTC.

The chain joins TRBV6-5 to TRBJ1-3; D not certain. This CDR3 comprises 15 residues. Germline loops: CDR1 MNHEY, CDR2 SVGAGI. V was shortened by 6 bases and J by 0 bases, with 12 bases between the two germline ends. CDR3 region: CASRERAGSGNTIYF. CDR3 DNA: TGTGCCAGCAGGGAGAGGGCGGGCTCTGGAAACACCATATATTTT.

V and J are TRBV7-8 and TRBJ2-7, with D possibly matching TRBD2 (5 bases). From germline, CDR1 is SGHVS and CDR2 FQNEAQ. The V gene lost 3 bases and the J gene lost 2 bases, with 8 bases spanning the gap. The CDR3 length is 13 residues. The CDR3 coding sequence is TGTGCCAGCAGCTTTAGCGTAACCTACGAGCAGTACTTC. Protein: CASSFSVTYEQYF.

The J gene is TRBJ2-1, the V gene TRBV7-9; D remains unclear. V dropped 4 bases and J dropped 4 bases, with 8 bases sitting between them. The CDR3 length is 13 residues. The V gene's germline CDR1 is SEHNR and CDR2 FQNEAQ (reference sequence). The CDR3 loop reads CASSYTAYNEQFF. The CDR3 coding sequence is TGTGCCAGCAGCTACACAGCTTACAATGAGCAGTTCTTC.

This sequence joins TRBV28 and TRBJ1-5; 7 positions agree with TRBD1. In germline, CDR1 is MDHEN, CDR2 SYDVKM. Trimming removed 7 bases from V and 2 bases from J; junction bases left unmatched: 8. The CDR3 contains 15 residues. The CDR3 region is CASIRGGAGNQPQHF. The CDR3 nucleotides read TGTGCCAGCATCAGGGGGGGCGCCGGCAATCAGCCCCAGCATTTT.

The rearrangement links TRBV24-1 to TRBJ2-3, with a possible D match to TRBD2 (5 bases). Looked up from germline, CDR1 is KGHDR and CDR2 is SFDVKD. CDR3 length equals 17 residues. V dropped 5 bases and J dropped 0 bases, with 17 bases sitting between them. Here the CDR3 DNA reads TGTGCCACCAGTGTGGGGTCTAGGACTCCCAGCACAGATACGCAGTATTTT. This sequence encodes CATSVGSRTPSTDTQYF.

J is TRBJ2-1 and V is TRBV4-1; D gene ambiguous. Germline V CDR1 and CDR2: MGHRA, YSYEKL. This CDR3 is built from 12 residues. With 0 bases removed from V and 15 bases from J, the gap between germline ends came to 12 bases. The CDR3 loop is CASSQDARFLFF. The CDR3 region has the DNA TGCGCCAGCAGCCAAGATGCCCGTTTCTTGTTCTTC.

The chain uses TRBV6-5 and TRBJ1-6, with a tentative D call TRBD1 (5 bases). CDR1 is MNHEY and CDR2 is SVGAGI in the germline V gene. Trimming left V 6 bases short and J 10 bases short, with 10 bases between. The length of the CDR3 is 12 residues. The CDR3 here is CASRRDGSPLHF. DNA of the CDR3: TGTGCCAGCAGGCGGGACGGCTCACCCCTCCACTTT.

There are a few counts of this clone. The chain carries TRBV7-2 and TRBJ2-5; tentatively, D is TRBD1 (6 bases). The CDR3 has 13 amino acids. V lost 4 bases and J lost 4, with 10 bases in between. From germline, CDR1 is SGHTA and CDR2 FQGNSA. The CDR3 here is CASSSQGRETQYF. In nucleotides, the CDR3 is TGTGCCAGCAGCTCCCAGGGGAGAGAGACCCAGTACTTC.

The chain links TRBV3-1 (or the pseudogene TRBV3-2) to TRBJ2-5; 8 bases agree with TRBD2. Germline CDR1 LGHDT, CDR2 YNNKEL (reference sequence). CDR3 length equals 14 residues. Losses at the gene ends were 1 base for V and 5 bases for J; bases not matched to a gene: 3. The CDR3 DNA follows: TGTGCCAGCAGCCAAGCGGGGGGGCCGGAGACCCAGTACTTC. This sequence encodes CASSQAGGPETQYF.

The chain is built from TRBV28 and TRBJ1-5; 9 nucleotides align to TRBD1. J gave up 6 bases and V 2 bases, and 8 bases lay outside the gene matches. There are 16 residues in the CDR3. CDR1 and CDR2 (germline): MDHEN, SYDVKM. The CDR3 DNA sequence: TGTGCCAGCAGTTTAGGGACAGGGTTTAAGGGTCAGCCCCAGCATTTT. Protein: CASSLGTGFKGQPQHF. The full variable domain, its missing parts supplied by reference TRBV28 and TRBJ1-5, is DVKVTQSSRYLVKRTGEKVFLECVQDMDHENMFWYRQDPGLGLRLIYFSYDVKMKEKGDIPEGYSVSREKKERFSLILESASTNQTSMYLCASSLGTGFKGQPQHFGDGTRLSIL.

The sample holds one count of this clone. The CDR3 DNA reads as TGTGCCAGCAGTGAGCCTTATAATGAAAAACTGTTTTTT. This gives the protein CASSEPYNEKLFF. The V and J genes are TRBV25-1 and TRBJ1-4; D uncertain. V was clipped by 3 bases and J by 4 bases, with 6 bases between them. CDR1 is MGHDK and CDR2 is SYGVNS in the germline V gene. This CDR3 has 13 amino acids.

This clone was detected once. The chain joins TRBV18 to TRBJ2-7; 8 bases align to TRBD1. The CDR3 totals 13 residues. Germline V gene data show CDR1 as KGHSH and CDR2 as LQKENI. V lost 4 bases to trimming and J lost 3 bases; unmatched junction nucleotides: 2. The CDR3 spells CASSQGTGYEQYF. In nucleotides, the CDR3 is TGTGCCAGCTCACAAGGGACAGGCTACGAGCAGTACTTC.

The count of this clone is one. V and J are TRBV7-9 and TRBJ1-1; no definite D call. Germline-derived CDR1 and CDR2 are SEHNR and FQNEAQ (reference sequence). The CDR3 is 13 amino acids. Trimming shortened V by 5 bases and J by 5 bases, and 12 bases separated the two germline ends. For the CDR3, the DNA is TGTGCCAGCAGCGAAAGAAACCCGACTGAAGCTTTCTTT. Protein product: CASSERNPTEAFF.

The genes are TRBV7-2 and TRBJ1-3; 7 positions match TRBD1. The V gene's germline CDR1 is SGHTA and CDR2 FQGNSA. The CDR3 extends over 14 amino acids. The V segment lost 3 bases and the J segment 4 bases; nucleotides outside the gene matches: 3. CDR3 residues: CASSLGTVGNTIYF. The CDR3 DNA reads TGTGCCAGCAGCTTGGGGACAGTGGGAAACACCATATATTTT. The full variable domain, in which reference TRBV7-2 and TRBJ1-3 provide the parts outside the CDR3, is GAGVSQSPSNKVTEKGKDVELRCDPISGHTALYWYRQSLGQGLEFLIYFQGNSAPDKSGLPSDRFSAERTGGSVSTLTIQRTQQEDSAVYLCASSLGTVGNTIYFGEGSWLTVV.

The V call is TRBV9, the J call TRBJ2-1, with D uncertain. With 2 bases removed from V and 2 bases from J, the gap between germline ends came to 8 bases. This CDR3 has 14 amino acids. Germline loops: CDR1 SGDLS, CDR2 YYNGEE. The CDR3 nucleotides are TGTGCCAGCAGCGTCGCAGGAACCTACAATGAGCAGTTCTTC. Encoded protein: CASSVAGTYNEQFF.

The V call is TRBV5-6, the J call TRBJ1-4, with D unclear. This CDR3 has 16 amino acids. Germline CDR1 reads SGHDT; CDR2 reads YYEEEE. Trimming removed 0 bases from V and 4 bases from J, with 13 bases in between. CDR3 in amino acids: CASSLAVDRDNEKLFF. Written as DNA, the CDR3 is TGTGCCAGCAGCTTGGCCGTTGACCGGGATAATGAAAAACTGTTTTTT.

The genes are TRBV10-3 and TRBJ2-1; 7 positions match TRBD2. The V gene end was trimmed by 2 bases and the J gene end by 0 bases; junction bases not matched to a gene: 7. CDR1 is ENHRY and CDR2 is SYGVKD in the germline V gene. The CDR3 sequence is 17 residues long. CDR3 sequence reads: CAISEKSSGNSYNEQFF. The CDR3 nucleotides read TGTGCCATCAGTGAGAAGTCTAGCGGTAACTCCTACAATGAGCAGTTCTTC.

J is TRBJ2-1 and V is TRBV27; unclear D gene. The V and J ends lost 7 bases and 1 base respectively, with 11 bases between them. CDR1 and CDR2 (germline): MNHEY, SMNVEV (reference sequence). The CDR3 length is 14 residues. The CDR3 here is CASMHLISYNEQFF. In DNA form, the CDR3 reads TGTGCCAGCATGCACCTAATATCCTACAATGAGCAGTTCTTC.

The rearrangement uses TRBV30 and TRBJ2-3; TRBD2 matches 8 bases. The junction had 6 bases not matched to a gene; V was cut back by 2 bases and J by 2 bases. In germline, CDR1 is GTSNPN, CDR2 SVGIG (reference sequence). This CDR3 is built from 15 residues. As DNA, the CDR3 is TGTGCCTGGAGTAAGCGGGGGACTTTCACAGATACGCAGTATTTT. Its protein is CAWSKRGTFTDTQYF.

The CDR3 here is CASSFGTSINEQFF. The CDR3 region has the DNA TGTGCCAGCAGCTTCGGGACTAGCATCAATGAGCAGTTCTTC. V gene TRBV7-9 combines with J gene TRBJ2-1; 9 nucleotides match TRBD2. From germline, CDR1 is SEHNR and CDR2 FQNEAQ (reference sequence). This CDR3 region has 14 residues. The trim removed 3 bases at V and 6 bases at J, leaving 3 bases unmatched.

V gene TRBV6-5 combines with J gene TRBJ1-6; no firm D call. Germline V lookup: CDR1 MNHEY, CDR2 SVGAGI. The CDR3 is 12 amino acids. Trimming removed 0 bases at V and 10 bases at J, with 4 bases between. The CDR3 here is CASSYSNSPLHF. DNA of the CDR3: TGTGCCAGCAGTTACTCGAACTCACCCCTCCACTTT.

CDR3 in DNA: TGCGCCAGCAGCCAAGAAAGGGAGGCTAACTATGGCTACACCTTC. Its translation is CASSQEREANYGYTF. The chain combines TRBV4-1 with TRBJ1-2, with D uncertain. This CDR3 spans 15 amino acids. The germline CDR1 and CDR2 sequences are MGHRA and YSYEKL. The ends were cut back, 0 bases at V and 0 bases at J, with 8 bases in the middle.

Relative to its sample, this clone is large. The rearrangement joins TRBV18 to TRBJ2-7, with D possibly matching TRBD2 (6 bases). The CDR3 loop spans 22 amino acids. V was shortened by 2 bases and J by 4 bases, with 36 bases between the two germline ends. The germline gives CDR1 KGHSH, CDR2 LQKENI. The CDR3 protein is CASSPGSPHLDGHSKRGYEQYF. CDR3 bases: TGTGCCAGCTCACCAGGATCCCCCCATCTGGACGGGCATTCAAAACGGGGGTACGAGCAGTACTTC.

The chain combines TRBV9 with TRBJ2-5, with D hard to call. The ends were cut back, 6 bases at V and 0 bases at J, with 9 bases in the middle. This CDR3 has 13 residues. Germline CDR1 is SGDLS and CDR2 is YYNGEE. This chain's CDR3 is CASNSENQETQYF. For the CDR3, the DNA is TGTGCCAGCAACTCCGAAAACCAAGAGACCCAGTACTTC.

This chain uses TRBV3-1 (or the pseudogene TRBV3-2) with TRBJ2-1, with D tentatively TRBD2 (6 bases). In germline, CDR1 is LGHDT, CDR2 YNNKEL (reference sequence). This CDR3 region has 18 residues. V was shortened by 3 bases and J by 0 bases, with 18 bases between the two germline ends. The CDR3 bases are TGTGCCAGCAGCCAGAGAATTCAGCGGGCCAGCTCCTACAATGAGCAGTTCTTC. This sequence encodes CASSQRIQRASSYNEQFF.